Listed below are T cell receptor beta chains from one sample, sequenced in a study of T cell clonotyping in hematopoietic cell transplantation. Assay used: immunoSEQ multiplex PCR; TCRdb lists only in-frame clones, some missing. The data contain 13,000 or so clones, roughly 92% of them singletons. The material sequenced was PBMCs, taken 100 days after allogeneic stem cell transplant. The receptors originated from a female patient aged 45-60 years who had an allogeneic stem cell transplant from an unrelated donor, so the T cells may come from the graft donor. Some clones in this sample may be carry-over from other donors' samples. CDR3s include the opening cysteine and the closing phenylalanine or tryptophan. Fields, in order: V gene, clone size, D gene, J gene, CDR3 protein, CDR3 DNA. The D gene is left open where the match is weak. Clone size appears in some rows only: once, few, many, or a class for an expanded clone.

TRBV19	once	-	TRBJ1-2	CASSMLFQGRTSYGYTF	TGTGCCAGTAGTATGTTGTTCCAGGGTAGGACATCCTATGGCTACACCTTC
TRBV29-1	-	TRBD1	TRBJ2-1	CSVEDPGTVHEQFF	TGCAGCGTTGAAGATCCCGGGACAGTTCATGAGCAGTTCTTC
TRBV29-1	once	-	TRBJ1-1	CSVRRGNTEAFF	TGCAGCGTTAGGAGGGGAAACACTGAAGCTTTCTTT
TRBV27	large	TRBD1	TRBJ2-7	CASSLGDSYAYEQYF	TGTGCCAGCAGTTTAGGGGACAGTTACGCCTACGAGCAGTACTTC
TRBV28	-	-	TRBJ1-2	CASSFPGLGNGYTF	TGTGCCAGCAGTTTTCCCGGGCTGGGTAACGGCTACACCTTC
TRBV14	-	-	TRBJ2-5	CASSQGWGRETQYF	TGTGCCAGCAGCCAAGGGTGGGGCCGAGAGACCCAGTACTTC
TRBV7-2	-	TRBD2	TRBJ2-1	CASSLGAGGRNEQFF	TGTGCCAGCAGCTTAGGAGCGGGGGGGAGGAATGAGCAGTTCTTC
TRBV9	once	TRBD1	TRBJ2-2	CASTPGTGNVNTGELFF	TGTGCCAGCACCCCAGGGACAGGAAACGTAAACACCGGGGAGCTGTTTTTT
TRBV6-6	-	TRBD1	TRBJ1-4	CASSGDRGVEKLFF	TGCGCCAGCAGTGGGGACAGGGGAGTCGAAAAACTGTTTTTT
TRBV30	-	-	TRBJ2-2	CAWRPGAYTGELFF	TGTGCCTGGAGGCCGGGGGCGTACACCGGGGAGCTGTTTTTT
TRBV6-1	-	TRBD1	TRBJ1-2	CASSAQQGEYYGYTF	TGTGCCAGCAGCGCACAACAGGGGGAGTACTATGGCTACACCTTC
TRBV20-1	-	-	TRBJ1-2	CSARVPGYTF	TGCAGTGCTAGAGTTCCCGGCTACACCTTC
TRBV5-1	-	TRBD2	TRBJ2-4	CASSIGQDPGLAGGAKNIQYF	TGCGCCAGCAGCATTGGACAGGACCCGGGACTAGCGGGGGGAGCCAAAAACATTCAGTACTTC
TRBV28	-	TRBD1	TRBJ1-5	CASSTGGTSNQPQHF	TGTGCCAGCAGTACAGGGGGGACTAGCAATCAGCCCCAGCATTTT
TRBV5-1	-	TRBD1	TRBJ2-7	CASSGTVLGEQYF	TGCGCCAGCAGCGGGACAGTTTTGGGCGAGCAGTACTTC
TRBV29-1	-	-	TRBJ1-1	CSGTENTEAFF	TGCAGCGGAACAGAGAACACTGAAGCTTTCTTT
TRBV4-3	-	TRBD2	TRBJ2-7	CASSQGNGRARNEQYF	TGCGCCAGCAGCCAAGGGAACGGGAGGGCCAGGAACGAGCAGTACTTC
TRBV29-1	-	TRBD1	TRBJ2-3	CSAYRGTDTQYF	TGCAGCGCGTACAGGGGAACAGATACGCAGTATTTT
TRBV7-7	-	-	TRBJ1-6	CATANSYNSPLHF	TGTGCTACCGCCAACTCCTATAATTCACCCCTCCACTTT
TRBV6-5	-	-	TRBJ2-3	CASSPGTPRDTQYF	TGTGCCAGCAGTCCCGGGACTCCAAGGGATACGCAGTATTTT
TRBV5-6	-	TRBD2	TRBJ2-1	CASRPWGGSSSNEQFF	TGTGCCAGCAGACCCTGGGGAGGGTCGAGTAGCAATGAGCAGTTCTTC
TRBV7-2	-	TRBD1	TRBJ1-5	CASSLETGGNQPQHF	TGTGCCAGCAGCTTAGAGACAGGGGGCAATCAGCCCCAGCATTTT
TRBV5-1	-	TRBD1	TRBJ2-3	CASSRGTGTFSTDTQYF	TGCGCCAGCAGCCGCGGGACAGGGACTTTTAGCACAGATACGCAGTATTTT
TRBV5-6	-	-	TRBJ2-7	CASSFPGHVYEQYF	TGTGCCAGCAGCTTTCCGGGACACGTCTACGAGCAGTACTTC
TRBV27	-	-	TRBJ1-5	CASNPSAGQPQHF	TGTGCCAGCAACCCGTCGGCAGGTCAGCCCCAGCATTTT
TRBV5-6	-	TRBD2	TRBJ2-7	CASSLGAGGGYEQYF	TGTGCCAGCAGCTTGGGGGCGGGGGGAGGTTACGAGCAGTACTTC
TRBV19	-	-	TRBJ1-2	CASRTTGEGLYGYTF	TGTGCCAGTAGGACGACAGGCGAAGGTCTCTATGGCTACACCTTC
TRBV28	-	-	TRBJ1-2	CASSKNSYGYTF	TGTGCCAGCAGCAAAAACAGTTATGGCTACACCTTC
TRBV18	-	-	TRBJ1-1	CATRGGGRTEAFF	TGTGCCACCCGAGGCGGAGGGAGGACTGAAGCTTTCTTT
TRBV13	-	TRBD2	TRBJ2-5	CASSSQRGYEQETQYF	TGTGCCAGCAGCTCGCAGCGGGGGTACGAACAAGAGACCCAGTACTTC
TRBV6-4	-	TRBD2	TRBJ2-1	CASSEGPPGRGSNEQFF	TGTGCCAGCAGTGAAGGCCCCCCAGGGAGGGGTTCCAATGAGCAGTTCTTC
TRBV2	-	-	TRBJ1-5	CASSPHPGDSNQPQHF	TGTGCCAGCAGTCCTCACCCTGGGGATAGCAATCAGCCCCAGCATTTT
TRBV30	-	TRBD1	TRBJ2-1	CASGQGIDEQFF	TGTGCCTCTGGACAGGGGATCGATGAGCAGTTCTTC
TRBV5-1	-	-	TRBJ1-1	CASSLDGFNTEAFF	TGCGCCAGCAGCTTGGATGGGTTTAACACTGAAGCTTTCTTT
TRBV4-1	once	-	TRBJ2-5	CASSQDPIQETQYF	TGCGCCAGCAGCCAAGACCCCATCCAAGAGACCCAGTACTTC
TRBV30	-	-	TRBJ1-1	CAWSPDSNTEAFF	TGTGCCTGGAGCCCGGACAGTAACACTGAAGCTTTCTTT
TRBV28	-	-	TRBJ2-3	CASSPLAGVDTQYF	TGTGCCAGCAGCCCCCTCGCAGGGGTCGATACGCAGTATTTT
TRBV19	few	-	TRBJ1-5	CASSMSGNSNQPQHF	TGTGCCAGTAGTATGTCAGGAAATAGCAATCAGCCCCAGCATTTT
TRBV5-1	-	-	TRBJ1-6	CASSLAGRSSYNSPLHF	TGCGCCAGCAGCTTGGCAGGCCGGAGCTCCTATAATTCACCCCTCCACTTT
TRBV29-1	-	TRBD2	TRBJ2-1	CSVAGTSGRVNNEQFF	TGCAGCGTGGCTGGGACTAGCGGGAGAGTAAACAATGAGCAGTTCTTC
TRBV18	-	-	TRBJ2-1	CASSSTGGIEQFF	TGTGCCAGCTCCTCAACAGGAGGGATTGAGCAGTTCTTC
TRBV5-1	once	-	TRBJ1-5	CASSTYSNQPQHF	TGCGCCAGCAGCACATATAGCAATCAGCCCCAGCATTTT
TRBV4-3	few	-	TRBJ1-2	CASSQVERSSGYTF	TGCGCCAGCAGCCAAGTAGAGAGGAGTTCTGGCTACACCTTC
TRBV27	-	-	TRBJ1-4	CASSFGRANEKLFF	TGTGCCAGCAGTTTCGGCAGGGCTAATGAAAAACTGTTTTTT
TRBV5-6	once	-	TRBJ1-3	CASSLDPGRGNTIYF	TGTGCCAGCAGCTTGGATCCAGGGCGTGGAAACACCATATATTTT
TRBV2	-	-	TRBJ2-2	CASRKTDTGELFF	TGTGCCAGCAGGAAAACAGACACCGGGGAGCTGTTTTTT